This TCR beta chain was identified in a study of kidney transplant recipient with SARS-CoV-2 infection. Using its own MiXCR run on the reads, TCRdb lists one record per CDR3 protein. The table shows under 250,000 distinct CDR3 sequences, with 29% occurring only once. This clonotype has at least ten counts. The germline gives CDR1 SGHRS, CDR2 YFSETQ. Between the trimmed V and J ends, which lost 4 bases and 11 bases, there was a span of 15 bases. This CDR3 is built from 12 residues. The chain employs TRBV5-1 and TRBJ1-1; D remains ambiguous. Sequences were derived from a blood sample, sampled at baseline and between days 110 and 120 from a kidney transplant recipient. The TCR was taken from a male patient in his 30s who had COVID-19 and was a kidney transplant recipient. Some T cells may be supplied by the graft donor. The CDR3 bases are TGCGCCAGCAGCCCTGACGGAAAAGGGGCTTTCTTT. Residues: CASSPDGKGAFF.